This passage covers 28 T cell receptor beta chains from one sample sequenced in a study of T cell responses to AZD1222 COVID-19 vaccine. Some clones are missing from TCRdb's copy, which holds only in-frame ones; the method was immunoSEQ multiplex PCR. Counted here are 100,000 to 110,000 clones, 87% occurring once; the ten biggest clones make up about 15%. This sample comprised peripheral blood, obtained on day 0 of AZD1222 vaccination. The receptors here all came from an adult in good health.

This chain links TRBV18 with TRBJ1-1; the match to TRBD1 covers 7 bases. This CDR3 has 15 residues. Per the germline V gene, CDR1 is KGHSH and CDR2 is LQKENI. Trimming took 4 bases from V and 7 from J; bases not matched to a gene: 12. CDR3 sequence reads: CASSQSMGTENEAFF. The CDR3 DNA follows: TGTGCCAGCTCACAGTCAATGGGGACAGAGAATGAAGCTTTCTTT.

The table lists this clone with a count of one. The V call is TRBV13, the J call TRBJ1-1, with TRBD1 matching 10 bases. Germline CDR1 is PRHDT and CDR2 is FYEKMQ (reference sequence). The length of the CDR3 is 17 residues. The J segment lost 0 bases and the V segment lost 6 bases, leaving 10 bases of the junction unmatched. CDR3 sequence (DNA): TGTGCCAGCAGTCGATCCCGGACAGGGGGTCTGAACACTGAAGCTTTCTTT. It is translated as CASSRSRTGGLNTEAFF.

The V and J genes are TRBV9 and TRBJ2-5; D tentatively reads TRBD1 or TRBD2 (6 bases each). This CDR3 region has 15 residues. CDR1 is SGDLS and CDR2 is YYNGEE in the germline V gene. V was pared by 0 bases and J by 5 bases, with 14 bases between. CDR3 protein: CASSVDAGAGETQYF. The CDR3 DNA follows: TGTGCCAGCAGCGTAGACGCAGGGGCGGGGGAGACCCAGTACTTC. The variable domain in full, completed from reference TRBV9 and TRBJ2-5, reads DSGVTQTPKHLITATGQRVTLRCSPRSGDLSVYWYQQSLDQGLQFLIQYYNGEERAKGNILERFSAQQFPDLHSELNLSSLELGDSALYFCASSVDAGAGETQYFGPGTRLLVL.

This clone was counted a few times. J is TRBJ2-2 and V is TRBV7-9, with TRBD2 as a possible D gene (6 bases). This CDR3 spans 15 amino acids. Germline-derived CDR1 and CDR2 are SEHNR and FQNEAQ (reference sequence). Trimming removed 3 bases from V and 5 bases from J, with 13 bases in between. CDR3 nucleotide sequence: TGTGCCAGCAGCTTTAACCGGGGGAATACCGGGGAGCTGTTTTTT. This gives the protein CASSFNRGNTGELFF.

In DNA, the CDR3 is TGTGCCAGCTCACCACCGAGAGCGGCTTCCTACGAGCAGTACTTC. Translated, it gives CASSPPRAASYEQYF. The chain couples TRBV18 to TRBJ2-7, with a weak D call TRBD2 (5 bases). This CDR3 spans 15 amino acids. Germline assignment: CDR1 KGHSH and CDR2 LQKENI. Trimming shortened V by 0 bases and J by 1 base, and 10 bases separated the two germline ends.

This chain connects TRBV7-8 to TRBJ2-3; D may be TRBD2 (6 bases). Per the germline V gene, CDR1 is SGHVS and CDR2 is FQNEAQ. The CDR3 consists of 16 residues. Trimming removed 1 base from V and 3 bases from J, with 14 bases in between. CDR3 protein: CASSLEVLAFTDTQYF. Here the CDR3 DNA reads TGTGCCAGCAGCTTAGAGGTTCTAGCGTTTACAGATACGCAGTATTTT.

V and J are TRBV7-9 and TRBJ2-2; D gene ambiguous. Germline CDR1 SEHNR, CDR2 FQNEAQ (reference sequence). Trimming took 0 bases from V and 5 from J, leaving 7 bases between them. The CDR3 covers 14 residues. CDR3 bases: TGTGCCAGCAGCTTAGCGATACGTACCGGGGAGCTGTTTTTT. Protein sequence: CASSLAIRTGELFF.

The chain is built from TRBV10-1 and TRBJ2-7; D unresolved. Between the trimmed V and J ends, which lost 0 bases and 4 bases, there was a span of 7 bases. The CDR3 runs to 13 residues. CDR1 and CDR2 (germline): WNHNN, SYGVQD (reference sequence). Here the CDR3 DNA reads TGCGCCAGCAGTGAGTCAATAAAGTACGAGCAGTACTTC. Protein: CASSESIKYEQYF.

The chain links TRBV28 to TRBJ1-1, with D perhaps TRBD1 (5 bases). The CDR3 has 15 residues. Trimming removed 5 bases at V and 4 bases at J, with 17 bases between. Germline CDR1 reads MDHEN; CDR2 reads SYDVKM. CDR3 amino acids: CASSPGLGRGTEAFF. CDR3 nucleotide sequence: TGTGCCAGCAGTCCGGGACTCGGACGGGGCACTGAAGCTTTCTTT.

The chain combines TRBV6-1 with TRBJ2-7, with D possibly TRBD2 on 5 matching bases. Per germline, CDR1 MNHNS and CDR2 SASEGT. This CDR3 comprises 17 residues. V lost 0 bases to trimming and J lost 2 bases, with 17 bases between them. The chain's CDR3 is CASSEAGVGGSPYEQYF. DNA for the CDR3: TGTGCCAGCAGTGAAGCCGGGGTTGGAGGATCTCCCTACGAGCAGTACTTC.

The CDR3 loop is CASDRLGGVTGELFF. CDR3 coding DNA: TGTGCCAGCGATCGACTAGGAGGGGTTACCGGGGAGCTGTTTTTT. V usage is TRBV6-5 and J usage is TRBJ2-2; D might be TRBD2 (6 bases). CDR1 is MNHEY and CDR2 is SVGAGI in the germline V gene. This CDR3 spans 15 amino acids. V was pared by 8 bases and J by 5 bases, with 18 bases between.

The chain's CDR3 is CASSLADQETQYF. The CDR3 DNA sequence: TGTGCCAGCAGCCTAGCGGATCAAGAGACCCAGTACTTC. The chain joins TRBV3-1 (or the pseudogene TRBV3-2) to TRBJ2-5, with a tentative D call TRBD2 (6 bases). CDR3 length: 13 residues. Per germline, CDR1 LGHDT and CDR2 YNNKEL (reference sequence). Trimming took 4 bases from V and 2 from J, leaving 8 bases between them.

The J gene is TRBJ1-2, the V gene TRBV6-4; 9 bases align to TRBD1. J lost 3 bases, V lost 3 bases, and 11 bases had no gene match. In germline, CDR1 is MRHNA, CDR2 SNTAGT. The CDR3 is 17 residues long. Here the CDR3 DNA reads TGTGCCAGCAGTGAGTTGGGACAGGGCAACTCTCACTATGGCTACACCTTC. It codes for CASSELGQGNSHYGYTF.

The rearrangement links TRBV6-2 or TRBV6-3 to TRBJ2-1; 11 nucleotides match TRBD2. In germline, CDR1 is MNHEY, CDR2 SVGEGT. The CDR3 extends over 15 amino acids. J lost 15 bases, V lost 5 bases, and 15 bases had no gene match. The CDR3 spells CASSLKASGRRSRFF. CDR3 DNA sequence: TGTGCCAGCAGTCTCAAGGCTAGCGGGAGGAGGTCGCGGTTCTTC.

The chain couples TRBV19 to TRBJ1-1; 8 positions match TRBD1. The CDR3 is 17 residues long. The V segment lost 3 bases and the J segment 0 bases; nucleotides outside the gene matches: 9. CDR1 and CDR2 (germline): LNHDA, SQIVND (reference sequence). The CDR3 bases are TGTGCCAGTAGTATGGTAGGACAGGGACCAATGAACACTGAAGCTTTCTTT. It yields the protein CASSMVGQGPMNTEAFF.

V and J are TRBV12-5 and TRBJ1-1, with D hard to call. Germline assignment: CDR1 LGHNT and CDR2 FRNRAP. The V end lost 6 bases, the J end lost 5 bases, and 13 bases lay between the germline ends. The CDR3 spans 13 residues. The CDR3 here is CASGLTDGTEAFF. The CDR3 nucleotides read TGTGCTAGTGGCTTGACCGACGGGACTGAAGCTTTCTTT.

The rearrangement uses TRBV7-8 and TRBJ1-5; D unclear. Germline assignment: CDR1 SGHVS and CDR2 FQNEAQ. V lost 2 bases, J lost 6 bases, and 5 bases lay in between. The CDR3 is made up of 12 amino acids. The CDR3 region has the DNA TGTGCCAGCAGCTTACCCGGTCAGCCCCAGCATTTT. As protein: CASSLPGQPQHF.

The chain is built from TRBV7-9 and TRBJ2-5; 8 nucleotides line up with TRBD1. Trimming took 5 bases from V and 3 from J; bases not matched to a gene: 11. The germline V gene has CDR1 SEHNR and CDR2 FQNEAQ (reference sequence). This CDR3 has 16 amino acids. The CDR3: CASSRGTGVREETQYF. The DNA of the CDR3 is TGTGCCAGCAGCCGTGGGACAGGCGTCAGAGAAGAGACCCAGTACTTC.

The V call is TRBV9, the J call TRBJ2-7, with 9 bases identical to TRBD1. The CDR3 extends over 15 amino acids. Germline V gene lookup returns CDR1 SGDLS and CDR2 YYNGEE. After removal of 3 bases from V and 2 bases from J, the junction contained 6 bases not matched to a gene. The CDR3 DNA sequence: TGTGCCAGCAGCGGGGGACAGGGTAGCGCCTACGAGCAGTACTTC. Amino acids: CASSGGQGSAYEQYF.

The chain links TRBV5-1 to TRBJ1-2, with no clear D. Germline V gene data show CDR1 as SGHRS and CDR2 as YFSETQ. V was cut by 4 bases and J by 0 bases, with 13 bases left in between. The CDR3 contains 15 residues. The DNA for the CDR3 is TGCGCCAGCAGCACCCAGAGTACTACTAACTATGGCTACACCTTC. Amino acids: CASSTQSTTNYGYTF. Based on the CDR3 plus reference TRBV5-1 and TRBJ1-2, the full variable domain is KAGVTQTPRYLIKTRGQQVTLSCSPISGHRSVSWYQQTPGQGLQFLFEYFSETQRNKGNFPGRFSGRQFSNSRSEMNVSTLELGDSALYLCASSTQSTTNYGYTFGSGTRLTVV.

The rearrangement uses TRBV19 and TRBJ1-5; no reliable D call. V gave up 1 base and J gave up 5 bases, with 9 bases separating them. Germline values: CDR1 LNHDA, CDR2 SQIVND (reference sequence). This CDR3 is 14 amino acids long. CDR3: CASSIARGHQPQHF. The CDR3 DNA follows: TGTGCCAGTAGTATAGCCCGGGGTCATCAGCCCCAGCATTTT. Using reference TRBV19 and TRBJ1-5 for the parts outside the CDR3, the full variable domain is DGGITQSPKYLFRKEGQNVTLSCEQNLNHDAMYWYRQDPGQGLRLIYYSQIVNDFQKGDIAEGYSVSREKKESFPLTVTSAQKNPTAFYLCASSIARGHQPQHFGDGTRLSIL.

This rearrangement joins TRBV5-1 to TRBJ2-1; 12 bases align to TRBD2. The CDR3 length is 16 residues. V trimming: 3 bases; J trimming: 6 bases; junction bases outside the gene matches: 7. From germline, CDR1 is SGHRS and CDR2 YFSETQ. CDR3 DNA sequence: TGCGCCAGCAGCTACGCTCTAGCGGGGGGGCCCAATGAGCAGTTCTTC. Encoded protein: CASSYALAGGPNEQFF.

V is TRBV2 and J is TRBJ2-1, with 10 bases matching TRBD2. CDR1 is SNHLY and CDR2 is FYNNEI in the germline V gene. This CDR3 region has 14 residues. V was pared by 8 bases and J by 3 bases, with 4 bases of the junction left unmatched. CDR3 sequence: CASLGLADYNEQFF. In DNA form, the CDR3 reads TGTGCCAGCTTAGGACTAGCGGACTACAATGAGCAGTTCTTC.

The genes are TRBV28 and TRBJ2-7; D assignment may be TRBD1 or TRBD2 (5 bases each). There are 15 residues in the CDR3. V lost 5 bases and J 6 bases, leaving 20 bases between the germline ends. The germline CDR1 and CDR2 sequences are MDHEN and SYDVKM. Written as DNA, the CDR3 is TGTGCCAGCAGTCTCTCCAACAGGTGGGGGAGCGAGCAGTACTTC. Protein product: CASSLSNRWGSEQYF. The whole variable domain, remainder taken from reference TRBV28 and TRBJ2-7, is DVKVTQSSRYLVKRTGEKVFLECVQDMDHENMFWYRQDPGLGLRLIYFSYDVKMKEKGDIPEGYSVSREKKERFSLILESASTNQTSMYLCASSLSNRWGSEQYFGPGTRLTVT.

The DNA of the CDR3 is TGTGCCAGCAGTGACTCAGGGGGAGTTTCACCCCTCCACTTT. Residues: CASSDSGGVSPLHF. The chain recombines TRBV25-1 with TRBJ1-6; 7 nucleotides agree with TRBD1. V lost 3 bases, J lost 9 bases, and 5 bases stayed unmatched. Germline CDR1 and CDR2: MGHDK and SYGVNS. The CDR3 extends over 14 amino acids.

V and J are TRBV6-5 and TRBJ2-7; D is tentatively TRBD1 or TRBD2 (6 bases each). The V gene's germline CDR1 is MNHEY and CDR2 SVGAGI. The CDR3 consists of 14 residues. Trimming removed 4 bases from V and 2 bases from J, with 12 bases in between. The CDR3 loop reads CASSLGGGAYEQYF. The CDR3 DNA is TGTGCCAGCAGTTTAGGAGGGGGTGCCTACGAGCAGTACTTC.

The chain carries TRBV10-3 and TRBJ2-5; 11 positions match TRBD2. The trim removed 8 bases at V and 4 bases at J, leaving 6 bases unmatched. The V gene's germline CDR1 is ENHRY and CDR2 SYGVKD. The CDR3 runs 14 residues. DNA for the CDR3: TGTGCCATCTCACTAGCGGGAGATACAGAGACCCAGTACTTC. As protein: CAISLAGDTETQYF.

The chain is built from TRBV7-9 and TRBJ2-3, with 15 positions matching TRBD2. Germline loops: CDR1 SEHNR, CDR2 FQNEAQ (reference sequence). The CDR3 is made up of 19 amino acids. J lost 0 bases, V lost 3 bases, and 7 bases had no gene match. CDR3 DNA: TGTGCCAGCAGCTTGGGACTAGCGGGGGGCGCGACTAGCACAGATACGCAGTATTTT. This codes for CASSLGLAGGATSTDTQYF.